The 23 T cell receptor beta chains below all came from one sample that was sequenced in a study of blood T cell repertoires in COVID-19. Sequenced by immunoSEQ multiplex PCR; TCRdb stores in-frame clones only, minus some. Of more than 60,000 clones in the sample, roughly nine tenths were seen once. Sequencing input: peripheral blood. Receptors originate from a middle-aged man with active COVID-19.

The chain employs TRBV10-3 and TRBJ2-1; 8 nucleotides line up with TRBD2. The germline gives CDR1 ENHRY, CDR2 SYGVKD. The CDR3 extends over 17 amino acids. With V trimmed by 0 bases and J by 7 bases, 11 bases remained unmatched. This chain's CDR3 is CAISESVRGARSNEQFF. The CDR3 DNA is TGTGCCATCAGTGAGTCGGTGCGGGGGGCTCGATCGAATGAGCAGTTCTTC.

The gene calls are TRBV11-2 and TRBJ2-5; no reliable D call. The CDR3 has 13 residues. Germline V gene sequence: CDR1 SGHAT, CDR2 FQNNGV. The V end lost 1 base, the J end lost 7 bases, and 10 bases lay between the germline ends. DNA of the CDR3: TGTGCCAGCAGCTTAGTCTTTTTGGCGACCCAGTACTTC. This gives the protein CASSLVFLATQYF.

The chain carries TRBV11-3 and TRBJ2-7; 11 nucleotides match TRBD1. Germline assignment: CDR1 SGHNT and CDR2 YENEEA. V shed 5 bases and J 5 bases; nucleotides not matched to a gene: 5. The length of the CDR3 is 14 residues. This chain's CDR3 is CASSLEDRGHEQYF. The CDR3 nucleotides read TGTGCCAGCAGCCTCGAGGACAGGGGGCACGAGCAGTACTTC. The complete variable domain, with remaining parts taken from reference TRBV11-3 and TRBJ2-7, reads EAGVVQSPRYKIIEKKQPVAFWCNPISGHNTLYWYLQNLGQGPELLIRYENEEAVDDSQLPKDRFSAERLKGVDSTLKIQPAELGDSAVYLCASSLEDRGHEQYFGPGTRLTVT.

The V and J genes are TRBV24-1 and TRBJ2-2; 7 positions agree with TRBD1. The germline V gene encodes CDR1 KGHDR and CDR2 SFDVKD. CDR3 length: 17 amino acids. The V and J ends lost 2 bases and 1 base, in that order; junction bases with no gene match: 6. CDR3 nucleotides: TGTGCCACCAGTGATTGGAACGACAGGGTGAACACCGGGGAGCTGTTTTTT. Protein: CATSDWNDRVNTGELFF.

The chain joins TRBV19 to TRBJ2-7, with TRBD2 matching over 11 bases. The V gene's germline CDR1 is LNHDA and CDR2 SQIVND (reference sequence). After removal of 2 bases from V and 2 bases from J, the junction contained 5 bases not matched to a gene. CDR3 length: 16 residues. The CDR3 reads CASSIPGLADPYEQYF. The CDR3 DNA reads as TGTGCCAGTAGTATACCGGGACTAGCGGACCCCTACGAGCAGTACTTC.

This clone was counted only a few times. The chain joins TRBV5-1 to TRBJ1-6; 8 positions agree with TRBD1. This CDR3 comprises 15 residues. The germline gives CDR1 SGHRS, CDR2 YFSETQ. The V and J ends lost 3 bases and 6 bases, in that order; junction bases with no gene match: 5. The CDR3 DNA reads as TGCGCCAGCAGCTCCGGACAGGGCCGTAATTCACCCCTCCACTTT. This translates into CASSSGQGRNSPLHF.

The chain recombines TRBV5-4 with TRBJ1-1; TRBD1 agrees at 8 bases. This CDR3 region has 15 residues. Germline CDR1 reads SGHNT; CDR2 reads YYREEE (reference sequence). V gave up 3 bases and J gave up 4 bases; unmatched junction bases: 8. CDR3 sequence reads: CASSSPDRAVTEAFF. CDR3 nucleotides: TGTGCCAGCAGCTCCCCGGACAGGGCGGTCACTGAAGCTTTCTTT.

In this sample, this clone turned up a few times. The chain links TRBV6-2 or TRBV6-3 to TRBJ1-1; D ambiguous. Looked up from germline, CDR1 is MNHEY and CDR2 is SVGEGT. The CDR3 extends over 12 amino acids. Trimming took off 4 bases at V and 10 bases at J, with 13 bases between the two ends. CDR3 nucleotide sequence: TGTGCCAGCAGTTCAGATGGTATCTTAGCTTTCTTT. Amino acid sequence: CASSSDGILAFF.

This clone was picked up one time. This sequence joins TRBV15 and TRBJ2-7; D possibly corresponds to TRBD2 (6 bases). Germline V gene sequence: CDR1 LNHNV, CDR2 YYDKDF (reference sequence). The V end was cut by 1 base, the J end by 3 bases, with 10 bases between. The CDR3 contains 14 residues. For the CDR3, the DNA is TGTGCCACCAGCAGAGGCGGGGAGGTCTACGAGCAGTACTTC. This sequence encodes CATSRGGEVYEQYF.

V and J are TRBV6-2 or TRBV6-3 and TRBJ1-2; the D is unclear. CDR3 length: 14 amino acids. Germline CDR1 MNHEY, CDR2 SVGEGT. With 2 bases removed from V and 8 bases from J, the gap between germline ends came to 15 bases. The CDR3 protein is CASSYEGRAGGYTF. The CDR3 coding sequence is TGTGCCAGCAGTTACGAGGGAAGGGCGGGCGGCTACACCTTC.

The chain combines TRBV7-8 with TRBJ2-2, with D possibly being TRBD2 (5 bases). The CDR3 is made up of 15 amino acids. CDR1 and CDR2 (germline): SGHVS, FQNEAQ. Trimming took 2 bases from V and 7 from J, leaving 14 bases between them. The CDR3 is CASSLSDYLGGELFF. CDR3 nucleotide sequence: TGTGCCAGCAGCTTATCAGACTACCTCGGCGGGGAGCTGTTTTTT.

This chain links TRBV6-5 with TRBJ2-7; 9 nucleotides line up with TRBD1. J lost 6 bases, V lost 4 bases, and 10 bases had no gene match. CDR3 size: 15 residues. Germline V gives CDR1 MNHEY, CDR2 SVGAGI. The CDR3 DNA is TGTGCCAGCAGTTTCACCGGGACAGGGCGTTCCGAGCAGTACTTC. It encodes CASSFTGTGRSEQYF.

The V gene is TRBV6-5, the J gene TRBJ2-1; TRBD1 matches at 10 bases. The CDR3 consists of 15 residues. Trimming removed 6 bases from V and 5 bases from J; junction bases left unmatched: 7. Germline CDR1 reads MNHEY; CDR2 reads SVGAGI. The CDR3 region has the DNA TGTGCCAGCAGCGCGGGACAGGGGCGAAACAATGAGCAGTTCTTC. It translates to CASSAGQGRNNEQFF.

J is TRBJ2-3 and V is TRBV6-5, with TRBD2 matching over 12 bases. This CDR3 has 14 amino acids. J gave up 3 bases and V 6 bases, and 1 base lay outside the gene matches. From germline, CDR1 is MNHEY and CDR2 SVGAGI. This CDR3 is CASRTSGGTDTQYF. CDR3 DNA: TGTGCCAGCAGGACTAGCGGGGGAACAGATACGCAGTATTTT.

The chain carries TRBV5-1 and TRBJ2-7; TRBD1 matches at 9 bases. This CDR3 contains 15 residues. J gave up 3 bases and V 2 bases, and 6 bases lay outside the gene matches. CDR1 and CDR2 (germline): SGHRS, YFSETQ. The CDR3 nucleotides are TGCGCCAGCAGCTTACAGGGGGCCGAGTTCTACGAGCAGTACTTC. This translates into CASSLQGAEFYEQYF.

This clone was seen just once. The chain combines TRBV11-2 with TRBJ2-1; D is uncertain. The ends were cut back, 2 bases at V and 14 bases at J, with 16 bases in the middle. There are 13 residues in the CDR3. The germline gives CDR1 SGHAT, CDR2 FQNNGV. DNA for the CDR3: TGTGCCAGCAGCTTACCAGACGCCAGGCCCGAGTTCTTC. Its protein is CASSLPDARPEFF. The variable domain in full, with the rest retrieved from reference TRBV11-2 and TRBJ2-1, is EAGVAQSPRYKIIEKRQSVAFWCNPISGHATLYWYQQILGQGPKLLIQFQNNGVVDDSQLPKDRFSAERLKGVDSTLKIQPAKLEDSAVYLCASSLPDARPEFFGPGTRLTVL.

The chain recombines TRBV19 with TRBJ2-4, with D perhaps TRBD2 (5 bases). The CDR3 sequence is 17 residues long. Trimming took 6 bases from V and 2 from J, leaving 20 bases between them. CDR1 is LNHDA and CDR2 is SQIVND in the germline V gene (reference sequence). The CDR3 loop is CASSTTPSGSTKNIQYF. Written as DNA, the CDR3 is TGTGCCAGTAGCACCACCCCCTCGGGGAGTACCAAAAACATTCAGTACTTC.

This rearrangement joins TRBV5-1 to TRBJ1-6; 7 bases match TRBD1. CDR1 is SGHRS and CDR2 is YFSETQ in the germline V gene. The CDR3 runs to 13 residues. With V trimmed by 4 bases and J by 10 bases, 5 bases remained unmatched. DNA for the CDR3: TGCGCCAGCAGCAGGACAGGAAACTCACCCCTCCACTTT. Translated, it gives CASSRTGNSPLHF.

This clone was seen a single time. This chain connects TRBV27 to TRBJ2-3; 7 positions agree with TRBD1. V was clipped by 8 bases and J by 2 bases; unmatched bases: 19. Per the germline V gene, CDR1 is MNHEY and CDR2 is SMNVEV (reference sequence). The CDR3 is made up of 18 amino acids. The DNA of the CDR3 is TGTGCCAGCGGGGCCCGGGACAGTGAGGGTCTGCTCACAGATACGCAGTATTTT. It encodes CASGARDSEGLLTDTQYF.

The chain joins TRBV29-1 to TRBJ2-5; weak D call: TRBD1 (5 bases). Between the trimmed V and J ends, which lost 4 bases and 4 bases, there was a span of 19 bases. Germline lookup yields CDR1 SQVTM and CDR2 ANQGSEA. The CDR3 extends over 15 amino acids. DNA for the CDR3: TGCAGCGTTGTTCGCCTATCAGGGTGGGGAGAGACCCAGTACTTC. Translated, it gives CSVVRLSGWGETQYF.

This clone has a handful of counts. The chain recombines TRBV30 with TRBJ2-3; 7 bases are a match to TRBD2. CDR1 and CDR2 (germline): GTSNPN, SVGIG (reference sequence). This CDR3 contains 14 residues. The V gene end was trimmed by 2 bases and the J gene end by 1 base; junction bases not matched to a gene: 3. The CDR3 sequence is CAWSWLAGTDTQYF. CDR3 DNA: TGTGCCTGGAGTTGGCTAGCGGGCACAGATACGCAGTATTTT.

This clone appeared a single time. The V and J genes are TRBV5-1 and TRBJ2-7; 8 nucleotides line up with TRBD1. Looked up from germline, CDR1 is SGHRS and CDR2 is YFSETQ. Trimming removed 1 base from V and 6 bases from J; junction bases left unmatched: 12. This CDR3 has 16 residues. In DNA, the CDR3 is TGCGCCAGCAGCTTGTATTTAGGGCAGGGGGCGCGCGAGCAGTACTTC. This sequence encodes CASSLYLGQGAREQYF.

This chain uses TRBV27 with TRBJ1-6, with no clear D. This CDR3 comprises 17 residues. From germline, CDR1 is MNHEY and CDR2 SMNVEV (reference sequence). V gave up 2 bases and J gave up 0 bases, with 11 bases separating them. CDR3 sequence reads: CASSLRGTSSYNSPLHF. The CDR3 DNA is TGTGCCAGCAGTTTACGGGGAACTAGCTCCTATAATTCACCCCTCCACTTT.